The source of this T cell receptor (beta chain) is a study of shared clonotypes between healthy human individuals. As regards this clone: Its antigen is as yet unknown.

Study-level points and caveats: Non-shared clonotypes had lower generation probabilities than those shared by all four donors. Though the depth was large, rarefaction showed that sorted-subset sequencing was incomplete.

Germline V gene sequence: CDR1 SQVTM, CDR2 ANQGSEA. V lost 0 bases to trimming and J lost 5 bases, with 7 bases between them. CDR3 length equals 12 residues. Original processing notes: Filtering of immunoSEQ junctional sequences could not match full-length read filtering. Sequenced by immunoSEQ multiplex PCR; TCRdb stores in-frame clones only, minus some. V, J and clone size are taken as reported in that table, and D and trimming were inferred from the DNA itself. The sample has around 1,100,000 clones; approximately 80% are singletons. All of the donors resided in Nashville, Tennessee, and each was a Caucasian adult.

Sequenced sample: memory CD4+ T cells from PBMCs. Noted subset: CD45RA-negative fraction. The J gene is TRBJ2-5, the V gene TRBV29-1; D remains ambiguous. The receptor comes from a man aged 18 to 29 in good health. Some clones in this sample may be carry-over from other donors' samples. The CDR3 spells CSVEDDKETQYF. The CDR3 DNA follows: TGCAGCGTTGAAGACGATAAGGAGACCCAGTACTTC.